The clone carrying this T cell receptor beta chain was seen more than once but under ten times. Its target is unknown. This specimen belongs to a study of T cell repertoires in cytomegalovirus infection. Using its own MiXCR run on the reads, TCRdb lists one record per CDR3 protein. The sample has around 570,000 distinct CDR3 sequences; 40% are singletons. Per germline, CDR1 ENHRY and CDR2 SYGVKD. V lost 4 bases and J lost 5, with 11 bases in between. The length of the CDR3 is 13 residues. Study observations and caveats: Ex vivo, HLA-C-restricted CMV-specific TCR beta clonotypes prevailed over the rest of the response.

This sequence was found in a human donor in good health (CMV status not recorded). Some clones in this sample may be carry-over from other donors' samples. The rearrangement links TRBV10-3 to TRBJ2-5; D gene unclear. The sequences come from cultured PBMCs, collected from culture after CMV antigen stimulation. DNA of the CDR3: TGTGCCATCAGTGGGGCCACTGGGGAGACCCAGTACTTC. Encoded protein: CAISGATGETQYF.